Sequencing of this T cell receptor (beta chain) was carried out in a study of T cell responses to AZD1222 COVID-19 vaccine (dated by TCRdb to the early 2020s). Context from the whole study: AZD1222 recipients given second doses at about 4 weeks or at about 12 weeks were pooled, since spike-specific TCR depth and breadth were not found to differ between the two schedules. A total of over 230 trial participants underwent TCR sequencing, of whom some 210 received two doses of AZD1222 and about 26 received two doses of the MenACWY control vaccine. Enrollment into the trials was organized by age into subgroups of 18-55, 56-69 and 70-plus years, and those subgroups contained roughly 150, 30 and 60 TCR-sequenced participants, respectively.

For CDR1 and CDR2, the germline V gene lists SGHNT and YENEEA. The CDR3 goes from the cysteine to the phenylalanine over 15 residues. Of all the DNA, just the CDR3 is kept, 45 bases in frame from base 1. For this chain, trimming is 2 bases at the V end and 4 bases at the J end, and the number of junction bases without a gene match is 3. The sample's time point label, in plain terms: baseline before first vaccination. Vaccinee samples were obtained from the UK trials COV001 and COV002, which included a single-blind randomized controlled phase 2/3 trial of AZD1222 (ChAdOx1 nCoV-19) in healthy adults. For TCRbeta chain sequencing, PBMC samples were collected from trial participants at day 0 and at day 28 after the second dose. The research as a whole found: Because no day 14 peak-response samples were available, the repertoires could be characterized only after the peak T cell response. Reportedly, close to half of the unique spike-specific TCRs recognized epitopes lying outside the regions that are mutated in the B.1.351 and B.1.1.7 variants. CD4 TCRs associated with the vaccine covered the entire spike protein, and the dominant responses were in regions 160-218 and 743-854. After two AZD1222 doses, both the breadth and the depth of spike-specific TCRs were significantly higher than at day 0 and than in MenACWY recipients. Participants were mostly white British and included more females than males, and it was suggested by the authors that clonal diversity may have been underestimated. In the small 56-69-year group, the increase in depth fell short of significance, most likely because of low power. Only 5 to 7 AZD1222 recipients were SARS-CoV-2 seropositive at baseline, limiting conclusions about previously exposed vaccinees.

The CDR3 regions of human TCRbeta chains were analyzed by immunosequencing. Turning to the authors' computational methods: Repertoire TCRs were checked for matches against a reference library of SARS-CoV-2-specific TCRs that had been generated using the MIRA antigen-specificity platform. Breadth was defined as the fraction of unique TCRs that were SARS-CoV-2-associated, and depth was defined as the fraction of total T cells that were SARS-CoV-2-associated. Using the MIRA data, each spike-specific TCR was mapped to the spike region that the TCR reacts to and placed in a CD4 or CD8 class. Log10-transformed breadth and depth values were compared by one-way ANOVA with Sidak's multiple comparisons tests. What TCRdb holds here is the immuneACCESS table cut down to in-frame rearrangements. Part of the clones is not present; checked against another copy, under half of the missing clones reflect an unresolved V gene, and the others are unexplained. The V and J calls and clone size come from that table; D and trimming were worked out from the DNA. This sample gives over 110,000 clones in total; more than 85% of them show up just once. The ten most abundant clones make up around 2.8% of the sample.

On this clone: This receptor's antigen is unknown. No qualities accompany the bases; no much larger clone lies one base away.

The TCR originated in an adult in good health. This specimen consisted of peripheral blood, obtained on day 0 of AZD1222 vaccination. In this chain, TRBV11-3 is recombined with TRBJ2-2, with 8 junctional bases fitting TRBD1. The sequenced DNA: TGTGCCAGCAGCTTACTGGGACAGGCCACCGGGGAGCTGTTTTTT. This yields the protein CASSLLGQATGELFF.